The 10 T cell receptor beta chains reported below all come from one sample, sequenced in a study of T-cell reconstitution after alpha-beta-depleted transplantation in children. The authors prepared the TCRbeta library with unique molecular identifiers. TCRdb reanalysed the PCR reads using MiXCR and keeps one entry per CDR3 protein. The repertoire holds around 240,000 distinct CDR3 sequences, with roughly 8% as singletons. The source material was PBMCs, mostly from graft donor cells, sampled 180 days after TCRalphabeta/CD19-depleted stem cell transplant. The receptors were sampled from a male patient between 10 and 17 years old who had a stem cell transplant for acute lymphoblastic leukemia, so the T cells may come from the graft donor.

This clonotype has a count of ten or more. The chain couples TRBV25-1 to TRBJ1-6; tentatively, D is TRBD1 (5 bases). From germline, CDR1 is MGHDK and CDR2 SYGVNS. V was shortened by 7 bases and J by 8 bases, with 12 bases between the two germline ends. This CDR3 has 13 amino acids. CDR3 protein: CASTGRVDSPLHF. In DNA, the CDR3 is TGTGCCAGCACGGGACGTGTGGATTCACCCCTCCACTTT.

This clonotype was seen ten or more times. The rearrangement uses TRBV29-1 and TRBJ2-7; 9 bases line up with TRBD1. The ends lost 7 bases at V and 6 bases at J; junction bases unmatched: 13. The CDR3 extends over 14 amino acids. Looked up from germline, CDR1 is SQVTM and CDR2 is ANQGSEA. The CDR3 sequence is CSARGTGRPGEQYF. The CDR3 DNA is TGCAGCGCCCGGGGGACAGGGCGCCCAGGCGAGCAGTACTTC.

This clonotype was counted at least ten times. The chain carries TRBV9 and TRBJ1-2; TRBD1 might be the D (5 bases). The CDR3 consists of 13 residues. Germline V CDR1 and CDR2: SGDLS, YYNGEE. Deletions cut 2 bases from V and 8 bases from J, with 13 bases between. CDR3 nucleotides: TGTGCCAGCAGCGTCGGGCAGGGTATAGGCTACACCTTC. Protein product: CASSVGQGIGYTF.

This clonotype was recorded at least ten times. The chain couples TRBV4-1 to TRBJ2-1; 8 bases are a match to TRBD2. V lost 5 bases, J lost 10 bases, and 13 bases stayed unmatched. Germline values: CDR1 MGHRA, CDR2 YSYEKL. The length of the CDR3 is 15 residues. The CDR3 loop is CASSETSAFLVEQFF. The DNA for the CDR3 is TGCGCCAGCAGCGAGACTAGCGCGTTCCTGGTCGAGCAGTTCTTC.

This clonotype was observed a few times. J is TRBJ1-1 and V is TRBV28; no definite D call. Between the trimmed V and J ends, which lost 10 bases and 5 bases, there was a span of 20 bases. Per the germline V gene, CDR1 is MDHEN and CDR2 is SYDVKM. There are 14 residues in the CDR3. This CDR3 is CATLSPTQRTEAFF. CDR3 in DNA: TGTGCCACCCTTTCCCCCACCCAAAGGACTGAAGCTTTCTTT. Filled out from reference TRBV28 and TRBJ1-1, the complete variable domain reads DVKVTQSSRYLVKRTGEKVFLECVQDMDHENMFWYRQDPGLGLRLIYFSYDVKMKEKGDIPEGYSVSREKKERFSLILESASTNQTSMYLCATLSPTQRTEAFFGQGTRLTVV.

This clonotype was seen ten or more times. CDR3 sequence: CASSAKTSGGVYNEQFF. The CDR3 nucleotides are TGTGCCAGCAGCGCCAAAACTAGCGGGGGGGTTTACAATGAGCAGTTCTTC. The J gene is TRBJ2-1, the V gene TRBV9; 13 nucleotides match TRBD2. From germline, CDR1 is SGDLS and CDR2 YYNGEE. This CDR3 has 17 amino acids. J gave up 4 bases and V 3 bases, and 7 bases lay outside the gene matches.

This clonotype has ten or more counts. V and J are TRBV13 and TRBJ1-2; no definite D call. This CDR3 has 14 amino acids. Germline CDR1 reads PRHDT; CDR2 reads FYEKMQ (reference sequence). V dropped 2 bases and J dropped 8 bases, with 15 bases sitting between them. The CDR3 nucleotides are TGTGCCAGCAGCTTAAAAGCGACACTAAAGGGCTACACCTTC. It specifies CASSLKATLKGYTF.

This clonotype was detected ten times or more. The CDR3 DNA reads as TGTGCCAGTGGACGAAACATTCAGTACTTC. It yields the protein CASGRNIQYF. V is TRBV28 and J is TRBJ2-4; unclear D gene. Trimming stripped 9 bases from V and 6 bases from J, with 6 bases between. There are 10 residues in the CDR3. Germline CDR1 is MDHEN and CDR2 is SYDVKM.

The sample holds many counts of this clonotype. The gene calls are TRBV5-5 and TRBJ2-7; possible D gene TRBD2, 6 bases. Trimming pared 3 bases from V and 7 bases from J, leaving 20 bases between. The V gene's germline CDR1 is SGHKS and CDR2 YYEKEE (reference sequence). There are 15 residues in the CDR3. CDR3 sequence: CASSWGGTRLWEQYF. The CDR3 DNA reads TGTGCCAGCAGCTGGGGCGGGACTCGACTTTGGGAGCAGTACTTC.

This clonotype was observed many times. The rearrangement links TRBV5-1 to TRBJ2-2; no clear D gene. The CDR3 spans 13 residues. Germline assignment: CDR1 SGHRS and CDR2 YFSETQ. V was pared by 2 bases and J by 5 bases, with 7 bases between. The CDR3 loop reads CASSFEATGELFF. The CDR3 nucleotides are TGCGCCAGCAGCTTCGAAGCGACCGGGGAGCTGTTTTTT.